One and the same sample provided the 26 T cell receptor beta chains below, sequenced in a study of T cells after yellow fever vaccination. TCRdb reanalysed the 5' RACE reads using MiXCR and keeps one entry per CDR3 protein. This table has about 320,000 distinct CDR3 sequences, around 4.4% appearing once. The sample in question was PBMCs, obtained 15 days after the yellow fever booster vaccination. The receptors were gathered from a man aged 18 to 30 who received the YFV17D yellow fever vaccine.

The rearrangement joins TRBV20-1 to TRBJ2-5, with a weak D call TRBD2 (6 bases). CDR3 size: 17 residues. The germline V and J ends were trimmed by 3 bases and 2 bases, with 22 bases remaining between them. CDR1 and CDR2 from the germline V gene are DFQATT and SNEGSKA (reference sequence). The CDR3 loop reads CSARGVSFGTVQETQYF. CDR3 in DNA: TGCAGTGCTAGGGGGGTCTCCTTTGGGACTGTACAAGAGACCCAGTACTTC.

J is TRBJ1-2 and V is TRBV28; D uncertain. Germline-derived CDR1 and CDR2 are MDHEN and SYDVKM. The CDR3 has 12 residues. Trimming removed 8 bases at V and 8 bases at J, with 15 bases between. This CDR3 is CASGAYGLGYTF. Written as DNA, the CDR3 is TGTGCCAGCGGAGCCTACGGGTTAGGCTACACCTTC.

This clonotype showed up just a few times. The V call is TRBV2, the J call TRBJ2-2; 9 bases align to TRBD2. This CDR3 has 16 residues. With V trimmed by 7 bases and J by 4 bases, 10 bases remained unmatched. Germline V lookup: CDR1 SNHLY, CDR2 FYNNEI. The CDR3, as DNA: TGTGCCAGCACCGAAACTTTGGGACTAGCCACCGGGGAGCTGTTTTTT. Translation gives CASTETLGLATGELFF.

This clonotype was observed at least ten times. The rearrangement links TRBV19 to TRBJ2-5; the D gene is possibly TRBD2 (6 bases). This CDR3 is built from 15 residues. Trimming left V 5 bases short and J 5 bases short, with 18 bases between. Germline loops: CDR1 LNHDA, CDR2 SQIVND (reference sequence). The CDR3 DNA follows: TGTGCCAGTAGTGCCCTCGCGGGACTCGGGGAGACCCAGTACTTC. This codes for CASSALAGLGETQYF.

This clonotype was observed many times. The chain recombines TRBV20-1 with TRBJ1-5, with 7 positions matching TRBD1. The V gene's germline CDR1 is DFQATT and CDR2 SNEGSKA (reference sequence). The CDR3 consists of 13 residues. V dropped 2 bases and J dropped 2; count of bases not matched to a gene: 0. As DNA, the CDR3 is TGCAGTGCTAGACAGGGGGGCAATCAGCCCCAGCATTTT. It translates to CSARQGGNQPQHF.

This clonotype came up many times. This chain links TRBV3-1 with TRBJ1-2; no reliable D call. Germline lookup yields CDR1 LGHDT and CDR2 YNNKEL (reference sequence). V lost 1 base and J 5 bases, leaving 5 bases between the germline ends. The CDR3 sequence is 12 residues long. The CDR3 is CASSQGRYGYTF. The CDR3 DNA reads TGTGCCAGCAGCCAAGGACGGTATGGCTACACCTTC. Filled out from reference TRBV3-1 and TRBJ1-2, the complete variable domain reads DTAVSQTPKYLVTQMGNDKSIKCEQNLGHDTMYWYKQDSKKFLKIMFSYNNKELIINETVPNRFSPKSPDKAHLNLHINSLELGDSAVYFCASSQGRYGYTFGSGTRLTVV.

This clonotype has a handful of counts. The chain recombines TRBV18 with TRBJ2-7; a possible D gene is TRBD1 (6 bases). This CDR3 has 14 residues. Deletions cut 4 bases from V and 3 bases from J, with 13 bases between. Germline values: CDR1 KGHSH, CDR2 LQKENI. This chain's CDR3 is CASSLSPDSYEQYF. CDR3 nucleotides: TGTGCCAGCTCACTATCTCCGGACAGCTACGAGCAGTACTTC. The whole variable domain, filled in from reference TRBV18 and TRBJ2-7, reads NAGVMQNPRHLVRRRGQEARLRCSPMKGHSHVYWYRQLPEEGLKFMVYLQKENIIDESGMPKERFSAEFPKEGPSILRIQQVVRGDSAAYFCASSLSPDSYEQYFGPGTRLTVT.

The rearrangement uses TRBV3-1 and TRBJ2-7; D is unclear. The germline gives CDR1 LGHDT, CDR2 YNNKEL (reference sequence). The CDR3 covers 12 residues. V lost 0 bases and J lost 2, with 2 bases in between. This CDR3 reads CASSQETYEQYF. The CDR3 region has the DNA TGTGCCAGCAGCCAAGAGACCTACGAGCAGTACTTC.

This clonotype was seen a few times. This rearrangement joins TRBV7-2 to TRBJ2-3; a weak D match, TRBD2 (5 bases). The CDR3 sequence is 13 residues long. CDR1 and CDR2 from the germline V gene are SGHTA and FQGNSA. Trimming removed 5 bases at V and 5 bases at J, with 11 bases between. The CDR3 DNA follows: TGTGCCAGCAGCCCAACCGCGGGAGATACGCAGTATTTT. It encodes CASSPTAGDTQYF.

The chain combines TRBV13 with TRBJ2-1; D perhaps matches TRBD2 (5 bases). The CDR3 runs to 15 residues. Trimming took 0 bases from V and 8 from J, leaving 14 bases between them. Looked up from germline, CDR1 is PRHDT and CDR2 is FYEKMQ (reference sequence). CDR3 in DNA: TGTGCCAGCAGCTTAGGACCGGGGAATCGTTATGAGCAGTTCTTC. Residues: CASSLGPGNRYEQFF.

This clonotype was found many times. This chain joins TRBV5-1 and TRBJ1-1; TRBD1 is a possible D gene (6 bases). Trimming stripped 7 bases from V and 5 bases from J, with 12 bases between. This CDR3 is 12 amino acids long. The germline CDR1 and CDR2 sequences are SGHRS and YFSETQ. CDR3 sequence (DNA): TGCGCCAGCGCTGGGGGGCTTACTGAAGCTTTCTTT. This sequence encodes CASAGGLTEAFF. The full variable domain, rest sourced from reference TRBV5-1 and TRBJ1-1, is KAGVTQTPRYLIKTRGQQVTLSCSPISGHRSVSWYQQTPGQGLQFLFEYFSETQRNKGNFPGRFSGRQFSNSRSEMNVSTLELGDSALYLCASAGGLTEAFFGQGTRLTVV.

This clonotype was recorded a few times. The chain uses TRBV7-9 and TRBJ2-3, with 9 bases lining up with TRBD1. Germline V gives CDR1 SEHNR, CDR2 FQNEAQ (reference sequence). Unmatched junction bases numbered 8, after V lost 8 bases and J lost 2 bases. The CDR3 covers 15 residues. CDR3: CASHSGTGSTDTQYF. The CDR3, as DNA: TGTGCCAGCCACTCCGGGACAGGGTCCACAGATACGCAGTATTTT.

Only a few counts were recorded for this clonotype. This chain links TRBV5-1 with TRBJ2-1, with TRBD2 as a possible D gene (5 bases). The CDR3 loop spans 14 amino acids. V lost 5 bases, J lost 2 bases, and 11 bases lay in between. Germline lookup yields CDR1 SGHRS and CDR2 YFSETQ. The CDR3: CASREEQPYNEQFF. In DNA, the CDR3 is TGCGCCAGCAGGGAGGAACAGCCCTACAATGAGCAGTTCTTC.

In its sample, this clonotype was seen a few times. The V and J genes are TRBV7-9 and TRBJ2-7; possibly TRBD1 for D (6 bases). V was shortened by 6 bases and J by 2 bases, with 11 bases between the two germline ends. The CDR3 is made up of 13 amino acids. In germline, CDR1 is SEHNR, CDR2 FQNEAQ (reference sequence). CDR3 in amino acids: CASRATGTYEQYF. The CDR3 bases are TGTGCCAGCAGGGCCACAGGGACCTACGAGCAGTACTTC.

This clonotype was observed many times. The chain carries TRBV6-2 or TRBV6-3 and TRBJ2-3; D perhaps matches TRBD2 (5 bases). The CDR3 loop spans 15 amino acids. Trimming shortened V by 2 bases and J by 4 bases, and 13 bases separated the two germline ends. Germline CDR1 MNHEY, CDR2 SVGEGT. Here the CDR3 reads CASSYRGQEADTQYF. The CDR3 nucleotides are TGTGCCAGCAGTTACAGAGGCCAGGAGGCAGATACGCAGTATTTT.

A few counts support this clonotype. The rearrangement uses TRBV2 and TRBJ2-1; TRBD1 matches 7 bases. Germline CDR1 reads SNHLY; CDR2 reads FYNNEI. Germline trimming cut 5 bases from V and 8 bases from J; bases unmatched to any gene: 12. The length of the CDR3 is 15 residues. CDR3 loop: CASSPTETGWHEQFF. CDR3 sequence (DNA): TGTGCCAGCAGTCCGACCGAGACAGGGTGGCATGAGCAGTTCTTC.

This clonotype occurred a few times. The rearrangement uses TRBV10-2 and TRBJ2-3, with D possibly TRBD2 on 6 matching bases. Germline assignment: CDR1 WSHSY and CDR2 SAAADI. Trimming cost V 3 bases and J 6 bases, with 16 bases left between them. The CDR3 spans 15 residues. The CDR3 DNA follows: TGCGCCAGCAGTGAATCGCGGGGTGTAGCGGATACGCAGTATTTT. Amino acids: CASSESRGVADTQYF.

Comments on this clonotype: Being one base from a much bigger clone, this may be a read error. The V and J genes are TRBV21-1 and TRBJ2-3; whether TRBD2, the table's D call, matches the DNA was not checked. TRBV21-1 is a listed pseudogene. This CDR3 contains 15 residues. The CDR3 loop is CASSKTSPPADRQYF. DNA for the CDR3: TGTGCCAGCAGCAAGACTAGCCCCCCAGCAGATAGGCAGTATTTT.

This clonotype was counted only a few times. V is TRBV18 and J is TRBJ1-6; D is ambiguous. V lost 3 bases to trimming and J lost 5 bases, with 11 bases between them. CDR3 length equals 15 residues. CDR1 and CDR2 from the germline V gene are KGHSH and LQKENI. The DNA for the CDR3 is TGTGCCAGCTCACCCGGGGTTAATAATAATTCACCCCTCCACTTT. Its translation is CASSPGVNNNSPLHF.

This clonotype was picked up a small number of times. The genes are TRBV11-2 and TRBJ2-1; D could derive from TRBD1 or TRBD2 (6 bases each). The CDR3 runs to 16 residues. Germline lookup yields CDR1 SGHAT and CDR2 FQNNGV. V shed 0 bases and J shed 2 bases, with 11 bases lying between them. This CDR3 is CASSLDSGAAYNEQFF. CDR3 nucleotides: TGTGCCAGCAGCTTAGATTCGGGGGCCGCCTACAATGAGCAGTTCTTC.

This clonotype was seen at least ten times. The rearrangement joins TRBV5-1 to TRBJ2-3, with 7 bases identical to TRBD2. CDR1 is SGHRS, CDR2 YFSETQ, per germline. Trimming took 7 bases from V and 0 from J; bases not matched to a gene: 5. This CDR3 region has 14 residues. Here the CDR3 DNA reads TGCGCCAGCGCCTTGGGGGGGAGCACAGATACGCAGTATTTT. Translating gives CASALGGSTDTQYF.

This clonotype was counted ten times or more. V usage is TRBV7-2 and J usage is TRBJ2-7, with a possible D match to TRBD1 (5 bases). Germline lookup yields CDR1 SGHTA and CDR2 FQGNSA. The V gene lost 3 bases and the J gene lost 7 bases, with 13 bases spanning the gap. CDR3 size: 13 residues. The CDR3 DNA is TGTGCCAGCAGCTTCGAACAGGAATATGAGCAGTACTTC. Its protein is CASSFEQEYEQYF.

This clonotype has ten or more counts. This chain links TRBV7-9 with TRBJ2-7; D may be TRBD2 (6 bases). From germline, CDR1 is SEHNR and CDR2 FQNEAQ (reference sequence). Trimming pared 1 base from V and 7 bases from J, leaving 14 bases between. This CDR3 comprises 14 residues. CDR3 residues: CASSLGGTAGEQYF. CDR3 bases: TGTGCCAGCAGCTTAGGGGGGACGGCGGGGGAGCAGTACTTC.

This clonotype was counted many times. The chain joins TRBV7-2 to TRBJ2-1; maybe TRBD1 (6 bases). The V gene lost 5 bases and the J gene lost 8 bases, with 13 bases spanning the gap. From germline, CDR1 is SGHTA and CDR2 FQGNSA. This CDR3 has 13 amino acids. CDR3 amino acids: CASSPQGIDEQFF. The CDR3 DNA reads TGTGCCAGCAGCCCACAGGGAATTGATGAGCAGTTCTTC.

The table lists this clonotype with many counts. The J gene is TRBJ2-2, the V gene TRBV12-5; 9 nucleotides match TRBD1. V gave up 6 bases and J gave up 2 bases; unmatched junction bases: 16. Germline CDR1 reads LGHNT; CDR2 reads FRNRAP. This CDR3 is built from 19 residues. The CDR3, as DNA: TGTGCTAGTGGCCGGGCCCCCGACAGGGGGATAGCAAACACCGGGGAGCTGTTTTTT. Amino acids: CASGRAPDRGIANTGELFF.

This clonotype was counted between two and nine times. The chain employs TRBV20-1 and TRBJ2-6; D gene unclear. Germline V CDR1 and CDR2: DFQATT, SNEGSKA (reference sequence). The CDR3 contains 11 residues. Trimming left V 4 bases short and J 3 bases short, with 1 base between. CDR3 DNA sequence: TGCAGTGCTAATGGGGCCAACGTCCTGACTTTC. Translated: CSANGANVLTF.